This record concerns one TCR beta chain sequence. Its antigen is currently unknown. This sample was taken from a study of identical twins. General study results and limits: The study found excess low generation probability among twin-shared out-of-frame alpha sequences.

Addition of a universal primer site occurred through template switching, and cDNA carried unique molecular identifiers. TCRdb processed the 5' RACE reads anew with MiXCR; each CDR3 protein has one entry. Of 1,800,000 or so distinct CDR3 sequences listed, roughly a third were seen once; the top ten hold over 0.25%. The sequencing input was cord blood. The TCR comes from a newborn girl in good health.

CDR3 coding DNA: TGTGCCACCAGTGATGGCACAGCATCCGAGCAGTACTTC. As protein: CATSDGTASEQYF. The chain carries TRBV24-1 and TRBJ2-7, with no clear D. CDR1 KGHDR and CDR2 SFDVKD come from the germline V gene. Trimming removed 3 bases from V and 6 bases from J, with 11 bases in between. The CDR3 is 13 residues long.